This entry is about one T cell receptor (beta chain). Original handling: Amplified reference gene primers provided the basis for estimating nucleated cell counts. Here immunoSEQ multiplex PCR was the method, and the copy in TCRdb shows in-frame clones only, minus some. V, J and clone size reflect that table, while D and trimming were determined from the DNA. Altogether over 90,000 clones are present, about four fifths being singletons, with the ten largest covering around 7.2%. The source of the sample is a study of blood T cell repertoires in COVID-19. For the study at large: Samples came from the United States, Italy and Spain, spanning acute and convalescent COVID-19. From T cells, B-cell-depleted T cells, or PBMCs came the material, which was cDNA or gDNA.

CDR1 SNHLY and CDR2 FYNNEI come from the germline V gene. The CDR3 consists of 14 residues. V trimming: 7 bases; J trimming: 6 bases; junction bases outside the gene matches: 6. This rearrangement joins TRBV2 to TRBJ2-7; the match to TRBD2 covers 13 bases. The TCR sequence derives from a man in his forties or fifties with active or convalescent COVID-19. The specimen was peripheral blood. The CDR3 DNA follows: TGTGCCAGCACCGAAAGGACTAGCGGGGGCGAGCAGTACTTC. Translated, it gives CASTERTSGGEQYF.